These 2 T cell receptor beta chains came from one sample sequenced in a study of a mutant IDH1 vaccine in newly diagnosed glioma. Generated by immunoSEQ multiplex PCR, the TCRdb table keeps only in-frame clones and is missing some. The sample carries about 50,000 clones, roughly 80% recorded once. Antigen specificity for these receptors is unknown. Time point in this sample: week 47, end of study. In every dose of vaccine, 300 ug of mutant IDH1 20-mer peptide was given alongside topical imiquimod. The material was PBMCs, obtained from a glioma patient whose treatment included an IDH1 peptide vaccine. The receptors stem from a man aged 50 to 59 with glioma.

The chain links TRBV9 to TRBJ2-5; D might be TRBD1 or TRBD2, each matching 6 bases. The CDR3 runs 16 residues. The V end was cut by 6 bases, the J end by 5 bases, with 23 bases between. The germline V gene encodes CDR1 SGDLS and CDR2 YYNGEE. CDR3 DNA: TGTGCCAGCACGAGCAGCCCGACAGGCGGGGTGGAGACCCAGTACTTC. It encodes CASTSSPTGGVETQYF.

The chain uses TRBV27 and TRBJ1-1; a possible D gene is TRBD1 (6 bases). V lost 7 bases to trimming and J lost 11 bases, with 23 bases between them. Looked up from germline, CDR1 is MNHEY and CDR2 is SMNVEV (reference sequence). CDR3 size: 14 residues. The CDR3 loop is CASMADRPFFGAFF. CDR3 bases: TGTGCCAGCATGGCGGACAGACCCTTCTTTGGGGCTTTCTTT.